A single sample is the source of the 25 T cell receptor beta chains below, sequenced in a study of cytomegalovirus exposure and HLA in healthy donors. Data came from immunoSEQ multiplex PCR; TCRdb stores just in-frame clones and leaves some out. The table records 150,000 to 200,000 clones, over 65% of them present only once. Sequencing was carried out using PBMCs. The receptors were gathered from a man aged 18 to 29 in good health and CMV-seropositive.

The rearrangement links TRBV12-5 to TRBJ2-1; 10 bases fit TRBD2. The CDR3 runs to 15 residues. Germline CDR1 is LGHNT and CDR2 is FRNRAP. V trimming: 1 base; J trimming: 5 bases; junction bases outside the gene matches: 2. CDR3: CASGLGLAGDNEQFF. The CDR3 DNA follows: TGTGCTAGTGGTTTGGGACTAGCGGGTGACAATGAGCAGTTCTTC.

The rearrangement joins TRBV4-2 to TRBJ1-4, with TRBD1 as a possible D gene (5 bases). CDR3 size: 16 residues. Deletions cut 7 bases from V and 0 bases from J, with 15 bases between. Germline V gene data show CDR1 as LGHNA and CDR2 as YNFKEQ. CDR3 protein: CASNLLAGATNEKLFF. DNA of the CDR3: TGTGCCAGCAACCTTCTAGCGGGGGCAACTAATGAAAAACTGTTTTTT.

The CDR3 loop reads CAWSVPGGVNIQYF. CDR3 DNA: TGTGCCTGGAGTGTACCGGGGGGGGTGAACATTCAGTACTTC. The chain carries TRBV30 and TRBJ2-4; 8 bases are a match to TRBD2. The CDR3 loop spans 14 amino acids. Germline CDR1 is GTSNPN and CDR2 is SVGIG (reference sequence). V dropped 0 bases and J dropped 7; count of bases not matched to a gene: 5.

The chain carries TRBV4-2 and TRBJ1-1; no firm D call. Germline V gene sequence: CDR1 LGHNA, CDR2 YNFKEQ. Deletions cut 0 bases from V and 2 bases from J, with 13 bases between. This CDR3 spans 16 amino acids. The chain's CDR3 is CASSQERSGYNTEAFF. The CDR3 region has the DNA TGTGCCAGCAGCCAAGAACGGTCCGGGTATAACACTGAAGCTTTCTTT.

The V call is TRBV9, the J call TRBJ2-1, with 9 bases aligning to TRBD2. The CDR3 contains 15 residues. Trimming took 2 bases from V and 6 from J; bases not matched to a gene: 6. Germline loops: CDR1 SGDLS, CDR2 YYNGEE. CDR3 sequence: CASSVRREGLNEQFF. The CDR3 nucleotides are TGTGCCAGCAGCGTTAGGCGGGAGGGCCTCAATGAGCAGTTCTTC.

The gene calls are TRBV27 and TRBJ2-5, with TRBD1 identical over 8 bases. Unmatched junction bases numbered 9, after V lost 4 bases and J lost 5 bases. The CDR3 is 15 amino acids. Germline CDR1 is MNHEY and CDR2 is SMNVEV (reference sequence). The CDR3 coding sequence is TGTGCCAGCAGTTCCCGGACAGGGTTCGGGGAGACCCAGTACTTC. Encoded protein: CASSSRTGFGETQYF.

The gene calls are TRBV13 and TRBJ2-7; 11 bases align to TRBD2. The V gene's germline CDR1 is PRHDT and CDR2 FYEKMQ (reference sequence). V lost 4 bases, J lost 2 bases, and 4 bases stayed unmatched. This CDR3 is 15 amino acids long. The CDR3 DNA reads TGTGCCAGCAGCTGGGGGACTAGCGGACCCTACGAGCAGTACTTC. Its translation is CASSWGTSGPYEQYF. The full variable domain, with the rest looked up from reference TRBV13 and TRBJ2-7, is AAGVIQSPRHLIKEKRETATLKCYPIPRHDTVYWYQQGPGQDPQFLISFYEKMQSDKGSIPDRFSAQQFSDYHSELNMSSLELGDSALYFCASSWGTSGPYEQYFGPGTRLTVT.

A few counts support this clone. The CDR3 loop is CASSPTGYSNQPQHF. Written as DNA, the CDR3 is TGTGCCAGCAGCCCAACAGGGTATAGCAATCAGCCCCAGCATTTT. The rearrangement joins TRBV6-5 to TRBJ1-5; perhaps TRBD1 as D (6 bases). Trimming stripped 6 bases from V and 0 bases from J, with 12 bases between. CDR3 length: 15 amino acids. CDR1 MNHEY and CDR2 SVGAGI come from the germline V gene.

The genes are TRBV19 and TRBJ2-1; 10 bases match TRBD2. Germline-derived CDR1 and CDR2 are LNHDA and SQIVND (reference sequence). The CDR3 spans 13 residues. Trimming at V came to 5 bases and at J to 10 bases, leaving 5 bases not matched to a gene. CDR3 in amino acids: CASSRTSGPEQFF. In DNA form, the CDR3 reads TGTGCCAGTAGTCGGACTAGCGGCCCAGAGCAGTTCTTC.

V gene TRBV29-1 combines with J gene TRBJ1-3; 10 bases align to TRBD1. Germline CDR1 and CDR2: SQVTM and ANQGSEA. This CDR3 has 13 residues. Unmatched junction bases numbered 1, after V lost 6 bases and J lost 2 bases. CDR3 sequence: CSVGQGAGNTIYF. CDR3 coding DNA: TGCAGCGTCGGACAGGGGGCTGGAAACACCATATATTTT.

This clone was seen once. This chain joins TRBV20-1 and TRBJ1-4; D gene uncertain. CDR3 size: 10 residues. Germline CDR1 DFQATT, CDR2 SNEGSKA (reference sequence). The V and J ends lost 5 bases and 10 bases respectively, with 8 bases between them. For the CDR3, the DNA is TGCAGTGCTCTACGCGGAAAACTGTTTTTT. Translation gives CSALRGKLFF.

The genes are TRBV12-5 and TRBJ2-2, with TRBD1 as a possible D gene (7 bases). The CDR3 spans 15 residues. Germline values: CDR1 LGHNT, CDR2 FRNRAP. V lost 8 bases, J lost 1 base, and 14 bases lay in between. In DNA form, the CDR3 reads TGTGCTAGTCGTGGAGGGGGCGGGAACACCGGGGAGCTGTTTTTT. It is translated as CASRGGGGNTGELFF.

The chain links TRBV29-1 to TRBJ2-1, with D unresolved. Trimming stripped 3 bases from V and 0 bases from J, with 9 bases between. The germline CDR1 and CDR2 sequences are SQVTM and ANQGSEA. CDR3 length: 14 residues. The CDR3, as DNA: TGCAGCGTTGACGGCGGTAGCTCCTACAATGAGCAGTTCTTC. This sequence encodes CSVDGGSSYNEQFF.

The chain links TRBV9 to TRBJ2-7; 7 bases map to TRBD2. This CDR3 is 15 amino acids long. Germline lookup yields CDR1 SGDLS and CDR2 YYNGEE. Trimming took 1 base from V and 4 from J; bases not matched to a gene: 8. The CDR3 DNA follows: TGTGCCAGCAGCGTACGTTCGGGGGAGGGTTACGAGCAGTACTTC. This gives the protein CASSVRSGEGYEQYF.

The genes are TRBV19 and TRBJ2-1, with 10 bases aligning to TRBD1. CDR3 length: 15 amino acids. The germline CDR1 and CDR2 sequences are LNHDA and SQIVND (reference sequence). J was trimmed by 8 bases and V by 4 bases; bases with no gene match: 8. The CDR3 nucleotides read TGTGCCAGTAGTACACTTCCGACAGGGGGCGATGAGCAGTTCTTC. It translates to CASSTLPTGGDEQFF.

V usage is TRBV27 and J usage is TRBJ1-5; 9 positions match TRBD1. CDR1 is MNHEY, CDR2 SMNVEV, per germline (reference sequence). The CDR3 totals 15 residues. V trimming: 6 bases; J trimming: 5 bases; junction bases outside the gene matches: 8. The CDR3 protein is CASSPGTGLHQPQHF. The CDR3 DNA reads as TGTGCCAGCAGCCCAGGGACAGGGCTTCATCAGCCCCAGCATTTT.

This clone was picked up a small number of times. The chain couples TRBV28 to TRBJ2-2; TRBD1 matches at 11 bases. The CDR3 covers 17 residues. With V trimmed by 4 bases and J by 8 bases, 12 bases remained unmatched. CDR1 and CDR2 (germline): MDHEN, SYDVKM. CDR3: CASSSPGQGVGPGELFF. CDR3 coding DNA: TGTGCCAGCAGTTCACCGGGACAGGGGGTTGGACCTGGGGAGCTGTTTTTT.

V and J are TRBV4-3 and TRBJ2-7; 14 nucleotides agree with TRBD2. The CDR3 is 17 amino acids. The trim removed 0 bases at V and 5 bases at J, leaving 6 bases unmatched. Germline CDR1 reads LGHNA; CDR2 reads YSLEER. CDR3 loop: CASSQDEVGLAGDEQYF. The CDR3 DNA reads TGCGCCAGCAGCCAAGATGAGGTGGGACTAGCGGGAGACGAGCAGTACTTC.

The chain combines TRBV7-9 with TRBJ2-5; TRBD2 agrees at 10 bases. Germline assignment: CDR1 SEHNR and CDR2 FQNEAQ (reference sequence). V lost 4 bases, J lost 4 bases, and 3 bases stayed unmatched. The CDR3 extends over 14 amino acids. The CDR3 region has the DNA TGTGCCAGCAGCTCACGGACTAGCGGAGAGACCCAGTACTTC. Protein: CASSSRTSGETQYF.

The CDR3 protein is CASSFRDMYAGELFF. Here the CDR3 DNA reads TGTGCCAGCAGCTTCCGGGACATGTATGCCGGGGAGCTGTTTTTT. The genes are TRBV7-6 and TRBJ2-2; TRBD1 might be the D (6 bases). Germline V gives CDR1 SGHVS, CDR2 FNYEAQ. V lost 3 bases and J lost 6, with 14 bases in between. The CDR3 spans 15 residues.

V gene TRBV27 combines with J gene TRBJ1-2, with unresolved D. The CDR3 has 15 residues. Germline CDR1 reads MNHEY; CDR2 reads SMNVEV (reference sequence). The germline V and J ends were trimmed by 2 bases and 12 bases, with 22 bases remaining between them. The CDR3 DNA reads TGTGCCAGCAGTTTAATTCGCGGCGACTTTAAGCTCCACACCTTC. Protein product: CASSLIRGDFKLHTF.

The rearrangement joins TRBV15 to TRBJ2-2; a weak D match, TRBD2 (7 bases). V lost 5 bases to trimming and J lost 5 bases, with 15 bases between them. Germline values: CDR1 LNHNV, CDR2 YYDKDF (reference sequence). The CDR3 has 15 amino acids. Here the CDR3 reads CATSGRGSTTGELFF. In DNA, the CDR3 is TGTGCCACCAGCGGGAGGGGGAGTACGACCGGGGAGCTGTTTTTT.

In its sample, this clone was seen a few times. The rearrangement joins TRBV2 to TRBJ2-2; D possibly corresponds to TRBD1 (5 bases). With 8 bases removed from V and 0 bases from J, the gap between germline ends came to 13 bases. The CDR3 covers 15 residues. CDR1 SNHLY and CDR2 FYNNEI come from the germline V gene. CDR3 in DNA: TGTGCCAGCGGGGCTGCGGCAGCGAACACCGGGGAGCTGTTTTTT. Its protein is CASGAAAANTGELFF.

The rearrangement links TRBV15 to TRBJ2-7; TRBD1 aligns across 8 bases. The CDR3 is 16 amino acids. Germline V CDR1 and CDR2: LNHNV, YYDKDF (reference sequence). The V segment lost 1 base and the J segment 3 bases; nucleotides outside the gene matches: 8. CDR3 sequence: CATSRAKWTGSYEQYF. CDR3 sequence (DNA): TGTGCCACCAGCAGAGCGAAGTGGACAGGGAGCTACGAGCAGTACTTC.

The chain couples TRBV29-1 to TRBJ1-2; D is perhaps TRBD1 (6 bases). Germline assignment: CDR1 SQVTM and CDR2 ANQGSEA. The V gene lost 7 bases and the J gene lost 3 bases, with 18 bases spanning the gap. The CDR3 has 14 residues. CDR3 sequence (DNA): TGCAGCGGCCGGGGGGCAGGGATGGACTATGGCTACACCTTC. Translation: CSGRGAGMDYGYTF.